This T cell receptor (beta chain) was profiled in a study of response to subunit inactivated influenza vaccine. Study-level results: Seasonal influenza vaccination, on each occasion, was suggested by the authors to recruit few new T cells.

This clonotype was picked up a small number of times. Its antigen is unidentified. In TCRdb, the RT-PCR reads were re-called with MiXCR into one record per CDR3 protein. The sample has 530,000 or so distinct CDR3 sequences, roughly 10% seen once; the top ten hold more than 8.5%. The CDR3 length is 12 residues. The germline V gene encodes CDR1 ENHRY and CDR2 SYGVKD. V was shortened by 7 bases and J by 6 bases, with 10 bases between the two germline ends. The sequence was obtained from a man between 50 and 59 years old who received an inactivated influenza vaccine. This chain uses TRBV10-3 with TRBJ2-1, with a tentative D call TRBD1 (5 bases). The specimen comprised PBMCs from blood, sampled on the day of vaccination. The CDR3 loop reads CAIKGPANEQFF. DNA for the CDR3: TGTGCCATCAAGGGGCCCGCCAATGAGCAGTTCTTC.